This is a list of T cell receptor beta chains from one sample in a study of OX40 agonist ivuxolimab in advanced cancers. Sequenced by immunoSEQ multiplex PCR; TCRdb stores in-frame clones only, minus some. The sample lists around 76,000 clones, over 80% occurring once. This sample comprised CD4+ or CD8+ T cells sorted from blood, obtained in a trial of the OX40 agonist ivuxolimab. These receptors originate from an adult with an advanced solid tumor such as melanoma, head and neck, liver or kidney cancer. Both conserved end residues are part of each CDR3. A D gene is named only where the DNA matches it firmly. Only some rows state a clone size, as once, few, many or a class for expanded clones.

>NA|TRBV27|TRBJ2-2|NA
CASSHTYTGELFF
TGTGCCAGCAGCCATACCTATACCGGGGAGCTGTTTTTT
>few|TRBV7-7|TRBJ2-1|NA
CASSPGLASDEQFF
TGTGCCAGCAGCCCAGGGCTAGCGAGCGATGAGCAGTTCTTC
>NA|TRBV18|TRBJ1-4|TRBD1
CASSKNRGSTNEKLFF
TGTGCCAGCTCAAAAAACAGGGGGTCAACTAATGAAAAACTGTTTTTT
>NA|TRBV11-2|TRBJ1-3|NA
CASSYQDVYQSSGNTIYF
TGTGCCAGCAGCTACCAGGACGTCTACCAAAGCTCTGGAAACACCATATATTTT
>NA|TRBV7-9|TRBJ1-2|TRBD1
CASSADWDRGNDGYTF
TGTGCCAGCAGCGCAGATTGGGACAGGGGGAATGATGGCTACACCTTC
>NA|TRBV27|TRBJ2-1|TRBD1
CASSGTGYNEQFF
TGTGCCAGCAGTGGGACAGGCTACAATGAGCAGTTCTTC
>few|TRBV7-3|TRBJ1-2|TRBD1
CASSPQGALGGYTF
TGTGCCAGCAGCCCTCAGGGGGCATTGGGTGGCTACACCTTC
>NA|TRBV28|TRBJ1-5|NA
CASSLGGLSNQPQHF
TGTGCCAGCAGTTTGGGGGGACTCAGCAATCAGCCCCAGCATTTT
>NA|TRBV6-1|TRBJ1-2|NA
CASSEEGRGVYTF
TGTGCCAGCAGTGAAGAAGGTCGGGGGGTCTACACCTTC
>NA|TRBV7-6|TRBJ1-4|NA
CASSPGTGNEKLFF
TGTGCCAGCAGTCCCGGGACGGGTAATGAAAAACTGTTTTTT
>NA|TRBV7-2|TRBJ2-4|TRBD2
CASSPPGGRNIQYF
TGTGCCAGCAGCCCGCCCGGCGGGAGAAACATTCAGTACTTC
>NA|TRBV28|TRBJ1-5|NA
CASSLWGESSQPQHF
TGTGCCAGCAGTTTATGGGGGGAGAGCAGTCAGCCCCAGCATTTT
>NA|TRBV13|TRBJ1-1|NA
CASSLVGGRDLNTEAFF
TGTGCCAGCAGCTTAGTGGGGGGCCGCGACTTGAACACTGAAGCTTTCTTT
>NA|TRBV19|TRBJ2-7|NA
CASSPGNLYEQYF
TGTGCCAGTTCTCCCGGGAACCTCTACGAGCAGTACTTC
>NA|TRBV21-1|TRBJ1-5|NA
CASSSGDSPNHPQHF
TGTGCCAGCAGCTCCGGCGACAGTCCCAATCATCCCCAGCATTTT
>NA|TRBV7-2|TRBJ2-5|NA
CASSLVEGGTQYF
TGTGCCAGCAGCTTAGTTGAGGGGGGGACCCAGTACTTC